The 20 T cell receptor beta chains listed next were all sequenced from one sample in a study of cytomegalovirus exposure and HLA in healthy donors (dated by TCRdb to about 2017). The protocol used for the library was the immunoSEQ multiplex PCR assay. The multiplex PCR relied on a mix of 60 forward primers for TCR Vbeta segments and 13 reverse primers for TCR Jbeta segments. TCRdb's version of the immuneACCESS table is confined to in-frame rearrangements and falls short of the full clone set. An unresolved V gene accounts for under half of the shortfall where checked; the remainder is of unknown origin. For this sample the table gives approximately 150,000 clones, of which 55% to 80% were detected only once. The ten largest clones add up to approximately 6.5% of the sample. The material sequenced was PBMCs. Receptors originate from a woman in her sixties in good health and CMV-seropositive.

This chain joins TRBV19 and TRBJ2-4; TRBD2 aligns across 9 bases. The germline CDR1 and CDR2 sequences are LNHDA and SQIVND (reference sequence). This CDR3 is 17 amino acids long. The J segment lost 0 bases and the V segment lost 7 bases, leaving 10 bases of the junction unmatched. The CDR3 sequence: CASMKASGTLAKNIQYF. The DNA for the CDR3 is TGTGCCAGTATGAAGGCTAGCGGGACACTAGCCAAAAACATTCAGTACTTC.

The chain couples TRBV11-1 to TRBJ2-3; 9 positions match TRBD2. This CDR3 has 16 amino acids. In germline, CDR1 is SGHAT, CDR2 FQDESV (reference sequence). V gave up 2 bases and J gave up 2 bases; unmatched junction bases: 5. In nucleotides, the CDR3 is TGTGCCAGCAGCTTACGGACTAGCGAGATCACAGATACGCAGTATTTT. Translating it yields CASSLRTSEITDTQYF.

V is TRBV11-2 and J is TRBJ2-2; D remains ambiguous. This CDR3 has 14 amino acids. Trimming pared 2 bases from V and 0 bases from J, leaving 4 bases between. Per germline, CDR1 SGHAT and CDR2 FQNNGV. Written as DNA, the CDR3 is TGTGCCAGCAGCTTATCCACGAACACCGGGGAGCTGTTTTTT. As protein: CASSLSTNTGELFF.

The rearrangement links TRBV6-5 to TRBJ2-1, with 7 bases lining up with TRBD2. J gave up 5 bases and V 1 base, and 5 bases lay outside the gene matches. Per the germline V gene, CDR1 is MNHEY and CDR2 is SVGAGI. There are 15 residues in the CDR3. The CDR3 spells CASSYFLADNNEQFF. CDR3 bases: TGTGCCAGCAGTTACTTCCTAGCGGATAACAATGAGCAGTTCTTC.

Concerning this clone itself: One junction end does not reproduce the germline sequence, and a read error may be involved. The rearrangement joins TRBV23-1 to TRBJ2-7; a weak D match, TRBD2 (6 bases). TRBV23-1 is identified as an open reading frame with a role that is uncertain. This CDR3 has 12 residues. The CDR3 here is CAGSGFSYEQYF. The CDR3 coding sequence is TGCGCCGGCAGCGGGTTCTCCTACGAGCAGTACTTC.

The chain links TRBV25-1 to TRBJ2-2; 10 nucleotides agree with TRBD1. The germline gives CDR1 MGHDK, CDR2 SYGVNS. CDR3 length: 14 amino acids. The ends lost 4 bases at V and 4 bases at J; junction bases unmatched: 0. CDR3 loop: CASSGQGATGELFF. CDR3 DNA sequence: TGTGCCAGCAGTGGACAGGGGGCCACCGGGGAGCTGTTTTTT.

This chain joins TRBV28 and TRBJ1-5; the D is unclear. The CDR3 length is 15 residues. Germline-derived CDR1 and CDR2 are MDHEN and SYDVKM. Trimming removed 8 bases from V and 1 base from J, with 15 bases in between. In DNA form, the CDR3 reads TGTGCCAGCTCTCATGGACTCCTCAGCAATCAGCCCCAGCATTTT. Amino acid sequence: CASSHGLLSNQPQHF. The entire variable domain, with the rest obtained from reference TRBV28 and TRBJ1-5, is as follows: DVKVTQSSRYLVKRTGEKVFLECVQDMDHENMFWYRQDPGLGLRLIYFSYDVKMKEKGDIPEGYSVSREKKERFSLILESASTNQTSMYLCASSHGLLSNQPQHFGDGTRLSIL.

The V and J genes are TRBV7-2 and TRBJ2-7; 8 bases agree with TRBD2. The CDR3 consists of 15 residues. The J segment lost 1 base and the V segment lost 5 bases, leaving 7 bases of the junction unmatched. Germline V gives CDR1 SGHTA, CDR2 FQGNSA. The chain's CDR3 is CASSVRLAQSYEQYF. The CDR3 DNA is TGTGCCAGCAGCGTACGACTAGCGCAGTCCTACGAGCAGTACTTC.

The gene calls are TRBV7-2 and TRBJ1-2; D not certain. The CDR3 covers 15 residues. Germline loops: CDR1 SGHTA, CDR2 FQGNSA. V was trimmed by 2 bases and J by 0 bases, leaving 10 bases between them. CDR3 DNA: TGTGCCAGCAGCTTAAATCCAGGAACTAACTATGGCTACACCTTC. Residues: CASSLNPGTNYGYTF.

This chain links TRBV27 with TRBJ2-1; 10 bases are shared with TRBD2. CDR3 length equals 18 residues. Unmatched junction bases numbered 16, after V lost 7 bases and J lost 4 bases. Germline V gives CDR1 MNHEY, CDR2 SMNVEV (reference sequence). DNA of the CDR3: TGTGCCAGCAAGCCGCTAGCGGGGGTCATCGCCACGTACAATGAGCAGTTCTTC. Translation gives CASKPLAGVIATYNEQFF.

With regard to this clone: The junction and the germline gene differ at one end; a read error may be behind it. The genes are TRBV6-5 and TRBJ1-2, with 9 bases lining up with TRBD1. The germline V gene has CDR1 MNHEY and CDR2 SVGAGI. The CDR3 length is 14 residues. CDR3 loop: CASSYADRGYTRVF. The CDR3 nucleotides read TGTGCCAGCAGTTACGCCGACAGGGGGTACACTAGGGTCTTC.

The J gene is TRBJ2-7, the V gene TRBV7-2, with TRBD1 matching 8 bases. The V and J ends lost 7 bases and 4 bases, in that order; junction bases with no gene match: 9. This CDR3 has 14 residues. Germline V gene data show CDR1 as SGHTA and CDR2 as FQGNSA. The CDR3 is CASNLPGQVYEQYF. The CDR3 DNA reads as TGTGCCAGCAACCTCCCGGGACAGGTGTACGAGCAGTACTTC.

The gene calls are TRBV2 and TRBJ2-3, with 12 bases matching TRBD2. After removal of 7 bases from V and 1 base from J, the junction contained 3 bases not matched to a gene. Germline loops: CDR1 SNHLY, CDR2 FYNNEI. The CDR3 totals 15 residues. The CDR3: CASNLAGGGTDTQYF. DNA for the CDR3: TGTGCCAGCAACCTAGCGGGAGGGGGCACAGATACGCAGTATTTT.

This clone was observed once. The chain links TRBV25-1 to TRBJ2-5, with 7 bases aligning to TRBD1. The CDR3 is made up of 13 amino acids. The V and J ends lost 2 bases and 5 bases, in that order; junction bases with no gene match: 2. Per germline, CDR1 MGHDK and CDR2 SYGVNS. As DNA, the CDR3 is TGTGCCAGCAGTGAAGACAGGGTGGAGACCCAGTACTTC. It translates to CASSEDRVETQYF.

V is TRBV5-1 and J is TRBJ2-5; TRBD1 matches at 7 bases. The J call is uncertain, as TRBJ2-7 better fits the DNA end. Germline V gene data show CDR1 as SGHRS and CDR2 as YFSETQ. CDR3 length: 15 amino acids. DNA for the CDR3: TGCGCCAGCAGCTTGGTGGCAGGGGGAAACTACGAGCAGTACTTC. This gives the protein CASSLVAGGNYEQYF.

This clone has more than one count but fewer than ten. This chain links TRBV15 with TRBJ1-2, with TRBD1 as a possible D gene (5 bases). Germline V gives CDR1 LNHNV, CDR2 YYDKDF (reference sequence). CDR3 length: 14 residues. Trimming cost V 0 bases and J 6 bases, with 11 bases left between them. The CDR3 DNA reads as TGTGCCACCAGCAGAGACCCGGGGGGTCATGGCTACACCTTC. Translation gives CATSRDPGGHGYTF.

This rearrangement joins TRBV9 to TRBJ2-7; 7 nucleotides match TRBD1. Losses at the gene ends were 3 bases for V and 6 bases for J; bases not matched to a gene: 12. The CDR3 loop spans 15 amino acids. CDR1 and CDR2 (germline): SGDLS, YYNGEE. For the CDR3, the DNA is TGTGCCAGCAGCGCCGAAGGGGGCGAAGTTGGCGAGCAGTACTTC. This sequence encodes CASSAEGGEVGEQYF.

The chain has TRBV7-8 and TRBJ2-6; TRBD1 aligns across 7 bases. CDR1 and CDR2 (germline): SGHVS, FQNEAQ. Unmatched junction bases numbered 10, after V lost 4 bases and J lost 1 base. This CDR3 region has 18 residues. In DNA form, the CDR3 reads TGTGCCAGCAGCTCGACCCGAGCGACAGGGTCTGGGGCCAACGTCCTGACTTTC. It specifies CASSSTRATGSGANVLTF. Drawing the rest from reference TRBV7-8 and TRBJ2-6, the complete variable domain is GAGVSQSPRYKVAKRGQDVALRCDPISGHVSLFWYQQALGQGPEFLTYFQNEAQLDKSGLPSDRFFAERPEGSVSTLKIQRTQQEDSAVYLCASSSTRATGSGANVLTFGAGSRLTVL.

V usage is TRBV7-6 and J usage is TRBJ2-5; 8 positions agree with TRBD2. In germline, CDR1 is SGHVS, CDR2 FNYEAQ. CDR3 length: 13 residues. V trimming: 5 bases; J trimming: 4 bases; junction bases outside the gene matches: 3. CDR3 sequence (DNA): TGTGCCAGCAGCCCCGGGAGGGTAGAGACCCAGTACTTC. It codes for CASSPGRVETQYF.

The rearrangement links TRBV7-9 to TRBJ2-1, with 7 nucleotides matching TRBD2. CDR3 length: 14 residues. The V gene end was trimmed by 5 bases and the J gene end by 6 bases; junction bases not matched to a gene: 7. In germline, CDR1 is SEHNR, CDR2 FQNEAQ (reference sequence). In nucleotides, the CDR3 is TGTGCCAGCAGCCCCGGACTAGTCACCAATGAGCAGTTCTTC. As protein: CASSPGLVTNEQFF.